The text below deals with one TCR beta chain. Germline V CDR1 and CDR2: SGHRS, YFSETQ. The length of the CDR3 is 18 residues. V was cut by 0 bases and J by 0 bases, with 18 bases left in between. These data come from a study of control samples from healthy donors and cancer patients. The repertoire was sequenced with immunoSEQ multiplex PCR; TCRdb's copy has only in-frame clones and lacks some. The repertoire holds 50,000 to 65,000 clones, with approximately 90% as singletons. This clonotype was obtained from a man aged 25 to 40 with colorectal cancer. The sequenced sample was PBMCs. The chain is built from TRBV5-1 and TRBJ1-1, with a possible D match to TRBD1 (6 bases). The DNA for the CDR3 is TGCGCCAGCAGCTTGGAGGTGGCAGGGGCCATAATGAACACTGAAGCTTTCTTT. Translating gives CASSLEVAGAIMNTEAFF. Full variable domain (rest looked up from reference TRBV5-1 and TRBJ1-1): KAGVTQTPRYLIKTRGQQVTLSCSPISGHRSVSWYQQTPGQGLQFLFEYFSETQRNKGNFPGRFSGRQFSNSRSEMNVSTLELGDSALYLCASSLEVAGAIMNTEAFFGQGTRLTVV.